This TCR beta chain derives from a study of cytomegalovirus exposure and HLA in healthy donors. The CDR3 runs 15 residues. Germline CDR1 reads MNHEY; CDR2 reads SMNVEV (reference sequence). V was pared by 4 bases and J by 0 bases, with 7 bases between. This table comes from immunoSEQ multiplex PCR, and its TCRdb copy is limited to in-frame clones, with some not included. This sample has about 190,000 clones, with 86% found just once. Separate from the roughly 700-subject first cohort, the roughly 120-subject validation cohort was the one that the donors belonged to. As for this clone: Its antigen is not identified.

Study-level results: There were a few CMV-associated chains whose specificity for CMV antigens was confirmed in vitro.

The material sequenced was PBMCs. The source of this sequence is a woman between 18 and 29 years old in good health and CMV-seronegative. The chain combines TRBV27 with TRBJ2-6; no definite D call. CDR3 residues: CASSSRSSGANVLTF. The DNA for the CDR3 is TGTGCCAGCAGTTCCCGGAGCTCTGGGGCCAACGTCCTGACTTTC.